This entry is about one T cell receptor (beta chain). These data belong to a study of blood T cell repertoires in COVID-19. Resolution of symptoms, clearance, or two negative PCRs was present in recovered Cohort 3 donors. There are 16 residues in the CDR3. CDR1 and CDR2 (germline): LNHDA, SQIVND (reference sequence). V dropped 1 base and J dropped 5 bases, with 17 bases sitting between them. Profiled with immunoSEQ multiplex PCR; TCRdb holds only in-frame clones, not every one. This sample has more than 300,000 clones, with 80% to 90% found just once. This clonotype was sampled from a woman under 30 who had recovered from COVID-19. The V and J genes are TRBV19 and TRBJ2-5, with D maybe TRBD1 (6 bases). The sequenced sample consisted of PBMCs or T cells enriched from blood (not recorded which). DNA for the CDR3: TGTGCCAGTAGTATAGGGTCTGGCCTCCAGGGGGAGACCCAGTACTTC. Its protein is CASSIGSGLQGETQYF.